This T cell receptor beta chain derives from a study of cytomegalovirus exposure and HLA in healthy donors. Study-wide findings and caveats: Presence/absence analyses assumed roughly uniform sequencing depth across donors, which may not hold.

The PCR had 60 Vbeta and 13 Jbeta primers. Profiling relied on immunoSEQ multiplex PCR, and the TCRdb table lists in-frame clones only, not all of them. In the table there are 95,000 to 150,000 clones, roughly 78% of which are singletons. CDR1 is SGHDT, CDR2 YYEEEE, per germline. Trimming cost V 0 bases and J 3 bases; bases outside gene matches: 2. The length of the CDR3 is 14 residues. About this clone: Its antigen is undetermined.

The source material was PBMCs. This TCR was recovered from a man aged 25 to 40 in good health and CMV-seronegative. V usage is TRBV5-6 and J usage is TRBJ2-7; 8 positions match TRBD1. This chain's CDR3 is CASSLADRGYEQYF. CDR3 DNA: TGTGCCAGCAGCTTGGCCGACAGGGGCTACGAGCAGTACTTC.